This T cell receptor beta chain was obtained from a study of T cells after yellow fever vaccination. About the study: Those fractions that held only low numbers of cells were prepared using the SMART-Seq v4 Ultra Low Input RNA kit. General study findings and limits: Booster sampling recovered most clones from primary vaccination (about 97% CD4, around 90% CD8). Abundant bulk-population clonotypes could contaminate the FACS-sorted repertoires.

Concerning this clonotype itself: Its antigen remains unidentified.

5'RACE template switching generated TCR cDNA, adding a universal primer site and UMIs. TCRdb recomputed calls from the 5' RACE reads with MiXCR, one row per CDR3 protein. The sample lists about 73,000 distinct CDR3 sequences, around 7% occurring once. V lost 2 bases to trimming and J lost 4 bases, with 14 bases between them. Germline CDR1 reads MNHEY; CDR2 reads SVGAGI. This CDR3 contains 15 residues. Sequencing was performed on CD8+ T cells sorted from PBMCs, taken on the day of the yellow fever booster vaccination. The V and J genes are TRBV6-5 and TRBJ1-1; D ambiguous. The receptor's source is a young man who received the YFV17D yellow fever vaccine. This chain's CDR3 is CASSYDGPVFTEAFF. In DNA, the CDR3 is TGTGCCAGCAGTTACGACGGACCGGTTTTCACTGAAGCTTTCTTT.